One and the same sample provided the 26 T cell receptor beta chains below, sequenced in a study of T-cell memory formation after mild COVID-19. MiXCR, run by TCRdb on the 5' RACE reads, gives a single entry per CDR3 protein. This sample has hundreds of thousands of distinct CDR3 sequences, with roughly 18% found just once. Sequencing was performed on PBMCs or a T cell subset sorted from them (not recorded which). These receptors were collected from a man aged 18 to 35 who had mild COVID-19 (a few samples of this study predate the infection). Cell type and time point are not known.

This chain joins TRBV11-2 and TRBJ2-4; the match to TRBD1 covers 12 bases. Looked up from germline, CDR1 is SGHAT and CDR2 is FQNNGV. V shed 5 bases and J 8 bases; nucleotides not matched to a gene: 4. This CDR3 is built from 14 residues. CDR3 nucleotides: TGTGCCAGCAGCCCGGGACAGGGGGCATACATTCAGTACTTC. This sequence encodes CASSPGQGAYIQYF. Together with reference TRBV11-2 and TRBJ2-4, the CDR3 gives the full variable domain: EAGVAQSPRYKIIEKRQSVAFWCNPISGHATLYWYQQILGQGPKLLIQFQNNGVVDDSQLPKDRFSAERLKGVDSTLKIQPAKLEDSAVYLCASSPGQGAYIQYFGAGTRLSVL.

This clonotype was seen a handful of times. The rearrangement joins TRBV12-3 or TRBV12-4 to TRBJ1-1; the D is unclear. This CDR3 has 15 amino acids. Trimming cost V 5 bases and J 1 base, with 14 bases left between them. As DNA, the CDR3 is TGTGCCAGCAGTACCCCCCCCCTACAGAACACTGAAGCTTTCTTT. This codes for CASSTPPLQNTEAFF.

V usage is TRBV12-3 or TRBV12-4 and J usage is TRBJ1-2, with D hard to call. The V and J ends lost 4 bases and 1 base respectively, with 10 bases between them. This CDR3 comprises 14 residues. As DNA, the CDR3 is TGTGCCAGCAGTTCCCGTGTCCTTAACTATGGCTACACCTTC. Encoded protein: CASSSRVLNYGYTF.

V gene TRBV5-1 combines with J gene TRBJ2-5; 7 bases map to TRBD1. The CDR3 is made up of 14 amino acids. Losses at the gene ends were 4 bases for V and 5 bases for J; bases not matched to a gene: 8. CDR1 and CDR2 from the germline V gene are SGHRS and YFSETQ. DNA for the CDR3: TGCGCCAGCAGCCCGACAGGGATCGGGGAGACCCAGTACTTC. This gives the protein CASSPTGIGETQYF.

The V and J genes are TRBV5-1 and TRBJ2-5, with D hard to call. The CDR3 totals 10 residues. Germline V CDR1 and CDR2: SGHRS, YFSETQ. Deletions cut 5 bases from V and 7 bases from J, with 6 bases between. The CDR3 here is CASRWGTQYF. CDR3 nucleotides: TGCGCCAGCAGATGGGGGACCCAGTACTTC.

This clonotype occurred a few times. The V and J genes are TRBV5-6 and TRBJ1-1; maybe TRBD1 (6 bases). Germline lookup yields CDR1 SGHDT and CDR2 YYEEEE. V lost 1 base to trimming and J lost 3 bases, with 19 bases between them. CDR3 size: 17 residues. The CDR3 reads CASSLYRAPFPDTEAFF. The CDR3 nucleotides read TGTGCCAGCAGCTTGTACAGGGCCCCGTTCCCGGACACTGAAGCTTTCTTT. The full variable domain, its missing parts supplied by reference TRBV5-6 and TRBJ1-1, is DAGVTQSPTHLIKTRGQQVTLRCSPKSGHDTVSWYQQALGQGPQFIFQYYEEEERQRGNFPDRFSGHQFPNYSSELNVNALLLGDSALYLCASSLYRAPFPDTEAFFGQGTRLTVV.

This chain links TRBV5-1 with TRBJ2-5; possible D gene TRBD2, 6 bases. Per germline, CDR1 SGHRS and CDR2 YFSETQ. This CDR3 spans 14 amino acids. Trimming cost V 4 bases and J 5 bases, with 15 bases left between them. CDR3 in DNA: TGCGCCAGCAGCCCCGGGCGAGCGGGTGAGACCCAGTACTTC. Its translation: CASSPGRAGETQYF.

This clonotype showed up just a few times. The rearrangement uses TRBV4-3 and TRBJ2-4; tentative D call: TRBD1 (5 bases). Trimming shortened V by 0 bases and J by 0 bases, and 24 bases separated the two germline ends. The CDR3 runs to 21 residues. CDR1 and CDR2 from the germline V gene are LGHNA and YSLEER. CDR3 nucleotides: TGCGCCAGCAGCCAAGATGAATCCGGGCCAGGGCTAGTGGAAGCCAAAAACATTCAGTACTTC. The encoded protein is CASSQDESGPGLVEAKNIQYF.

This clonotype was picked up one time. The chain's CDR3 is CSATGQGAGYGYTF. The CDR3 DNA sequence: TGCAGTGCTACGGGGCAGGGGGCCGGCTATGGCTACACCTTC. The chain employs TRBV20-1 and TRBJ1-2; 8 bases fit TRBD1. Trimming took 4 bases from V and 4 from J; bases not matched to a gene: 8. The CDR3 has 14 residues. The V gene's germline CDR1 is DFQATT and CDR2 SNEGSKA (reference sequence).

The chain is built from TRBV11-2 and TRBJ2-3; D is undetermined. Germline CDR1 SGHAT, CDR2 FQNNGV. The germline V and J ends were trimmed by 1 base and 6 bases, with 11 bases remaining between them. CDR3 length equals 14 residues. The CDR3 loop reads CASSLVHSPDTQYF. The CDR3 DNA follows: TGTGCCAGCAGCTTAGTTCATAGTCCCGATACGCAGTATTTT.

This clonotype was seen a few times. The chain uses TRBV27 and TRBJ2-4; the match to TRBD1 covers 7 bases. Germline V CDR1 and CDR2: MNHEY, SMNVEV (reference sequence). The J segment lost 8 bases and the V segment lost 5 bases, leaving 6 bases of the junction unmatched. The CDR3 extends over 13 amino acids. The CDR3 region is CASSRQGIDIQYF. The CDR3 DNA reads as TGTGCCAGCAGTCGACAGGGAATAGACATTCAGTACTTC.

This clonotype was seen ten or more times. The chain is built from TRBV5-4 and TRBJ2-5; 10 positions agree with TRBD2. Germline CDR1 is SGHNT and CDR2 is YYREEE (reference sequence). Unmatched junction bases numbered 4, after V lost 4 bases and J lost 4 bases. CDR3 length equals 14 residues. Written as DNA, the CDR3 is TGTGCCAGCAGCCAGACTAGCGGGCCAGAGACCCAGTACTTC. Its protein is CASSQTSGPETQYF.

This clonotype was seen a few times. The gene calls are TRBV5-1 and TRBJ1-2; TRBD1 matches 10 bases. The V gene's germline CDR1 is SGHRS and CDR2 YFSETQ. Trimming cost V 4 bases and J 2 bases; bases outside gene matches: 2. This CDR3 contains 14 residues. The CDR3 DNA reads as TGCGCCAGCAGCATGGACAGGGGGAACTATGGCTACACCTTC. It yields the protein CASSMDRGNYGYTF. Together with reference TRBV5-1 and TRBJ1-2, the CDR3 gives the full variable domain: KAGVTQTPRYLIKTRGQQVTLSCSPISGHRSVSWYQQTPGQGLQFLFEYFSETQRNKGNFPGRFSGRQFSNSRSEMNVSTLELGDSALYLCASSMDRGNYGYTFGSGTRLTVV.

This clonotype was detected a few times. The chain uses TRBV5-1 and TRBJ2-7, with D unclear. The CDR3 is 13 amino acids. CDR1 and CDR2 (germline): SGHRS, YFSETQ. Trimming removed 4 bases at V and 5 bases at J, with 13 bases between. The CDR3 nucleotides read TGCGCCAGCAGCCAGCAGGTCCCCGACGAGCAGTACTTC. It yields the protein CASSQQVPDEQYF.

The CDR3 spells CASSPGSRSYNEQFF. The CDR3 DNA follows: TGTGCCAGCAGCCCAGGGAGTCGGTCCTACAATGAGCAGTTCTTC. The V gene is TRBV28, the J gene TRBJ2-1; D possibly uses TRBD1 or TRBD2 (5 bases each). The V gene lost 6 bases and the J gene lost 1 base, with 13 bases spanning the gap. The CDR3 runs 15 residues. Germline CDR1 is MDHEN and CDR2 is SYDVKM. The whole variable domain, filled in from reference TRBV28 and TRBJ2-1, reads DVKVTQSSRYLVKRTGEKVFLECVQDMDHENMFWYRQDPGLGLRLIYFSYDVKMKEKGDIPEGYSVSREKKERFSLILESASTNQTSMYLCASSPGSRSYNEQFFGPGTRLTVL.

This clonotype was observed at least ten times. The chain joins TRBV7-2 to TRBJ1-1, with D possibly TRBD1 on 5 matching bases. The V gene lost 5 bases and the J gene lost 0 bases, with 19 bases spanning the gap. Germline V CDR1 and CDR2: SGHTA, FQGNSA. This CDR3 comprises 17 residues. CDR3 protein: CASSPHTDGALNTEAFF. CDR3 sequence (DNA): TGTGCCAGCAGCCCCCACACAGACGGGGCACTGAACACTGAAGCTTTCTTT.

To note about this clonotype: A read error may produce the germline difference seen at one junction end. The chain has TRBV20-1 and TRBJ1-1; 12 bases are shared with TRBD1. Germline loops: CDR1 DFQATT, CDR2 SNEGSKA (reference sequence). The CDR3 is made up of 14 amino acids. CDR3 sequence reads: CSAFSGTGGTEALF. The CDR3 DNA sequence: TGCAGTGCCTTCTCCGGGACAGGGGGCACTGAAGCTTTATTT.

The rearrangement joins TRBV7-8 to TRBJ2-7, with a tentative D call TRBD1 (6 bases). The CDR3 runs to 14 residues. Germline lookup yields CDR1 SGHVS and CDR2 FQNEAQ. Trimming stripped 5 bases from V and 7 bases from J, with 18 bases between. The CDR3, as DNA: TGTGCCAGCAGCCAAAGTCCCGCGCAGGGGGAGCAGTACGTC. As protein: CASSQSPAQGEQYV.

This clonotype was seen a few times. The V gene is TRBV10-3, the J gene TRBJ1-3, with a weak D call TRBD1 (6 bases). Per the germline V gene, CDR1 is ENHRY and CDR2 is SYGVKD. The CDR3 extends over 16 amino acids. The V end lost 3 bases, the J end lost 0 bases, and 12 bases lay between the germline ends. The CDR3 protein is CAISEYRVHSGNTIYF. As DNA, the CDR3 is TGTGCCATCAGTGAATACAGGGTTCACTCTGGAAACACCATATATTTT.

This clonotype was observed at least ten times. V and J are TRBV6-2 or TRBV6-3 and TRBJ2-2, with 8 nucleotides matching TRBD2. The CDR3 covers 13 residues. J was trimmed by 7 bases and V by 7 bases; bases with no gene match: 5. Germline V gives CDR1 MNHEY, CDR2 SVGEGT. In DNA form, the CDR3 reads TGTGCCAGCAAACAGCGGGGGAACGGGGAGCTGTTTTTT. Encoded protein: CASKQRGNGELFF.

This clonotype was seen only a few times. This sequence joins TRBV12-3 or TRBV12-4 and TRBJ2-7; the match to TRBD1 covers 8 bases. The CDR3 is 16 residues long. Trimming cost V 6 bases and J 0 bases; bases outside gene matches: 10. CDR3 region: CASSPDRGLLSYEQYV. CDR3 in DNA: TGTGCCAGCAGCCCTGACAGGGGCCTTCTCTCCTACGAGCAGTACGTC.

The chain joins TRBV5-1 to TRBJ2-7, with D possibly called TRBD1 or TRBD2 (6 bases each). V shed 7 bases and J shed 2 bases, with 19 bases lying between them. This CDR3 has 15 residues. Germline-derived CDR1 and CDR2 are SGHRS and YFSETQ. CDR3 loop: CASQRESQGPYEQYF. CDR3 DNA sequence: TGCGCCAGCCAACGGGAGAGCCAGGGGCCCTACGAGCAGTACTTC. Full variable domain (remainder filled in from reference TRBV5-1 and TRBJ2-7): KAGVTQTPRYLIKTRGQQVTLSCSPISGHRSVSWYQQTPGQGLQFLFEYFSETQRNKGNFPGRFSGRQFSNSRSEMNVSTLELGDSALYLCASQRESQGPYEQYFGPGTRLTVT.

The table lists this clonotype with a few counts. V usage is TRBV15 and J usage is TRBJ2-2; D not certain. This CDR3 has 13 residues. The ends were cut back, 0 bases at V and 2 bases at J, with 1 base in the middle. Germline V gene sequence: CDR1 LNHNV, CDR2 YYDKDF (reference sequence). CDR3 sequence: CATSRDNTGELFF. The DNA of the CDR3 is TGTGCCACCAGCAGAGATAACACCGGGGAGCTGTTTTTT.

This chain joins TRBV6-1 and TRBJ1-1; D is perhaps TRBD1 (5 bases). V lost 3 bases, J lost 1 base, and 6 bases lay in between. Germline V gene data show CDR1 as MNHNS and CDR2 as SASEGT. The CDR3 loop spans 13 amino acids. DNA of the CDR3: TGTGCCAGCAGTGAGGGGACGAACACTGAAGCTTTCTTT. This sequence encodes CASSEGTNTEAFF.

The chain's CDR3 is CASSQDHGGGALTDTQYF. In DNA form, the CDR3 reads TGCGCCAGCAGCCAAGATCATGGCGGGGGGGCCTTGACAGATACGCAGTATTTT. V gene TRBV4-3 combines with J gene TRBJ2-3; 9 positions match TRBD2. Germline CDR1 LGHNA, CDR2 YSLEER. J lost 3 bases, V lost 0 bases, and 10 bases had no gene match. This CDR3 has 18 amino acids.

This chain joins TRBV7-9 and TRBJ1-2; D call uncertain. Germline loops: CDR1 SEHNR, CDR2 FQNEAQ (reference sequence). The CDR3 is 12 residues long. Trimming stripped 7 bases from V and 4 bases from J, with 10 bases between. The CDR3 region is CASTPSPYGYTF. The CDR3 bases are TGTGCCAGCACCCCCTCCCCCTATGGCTACACCTTC.